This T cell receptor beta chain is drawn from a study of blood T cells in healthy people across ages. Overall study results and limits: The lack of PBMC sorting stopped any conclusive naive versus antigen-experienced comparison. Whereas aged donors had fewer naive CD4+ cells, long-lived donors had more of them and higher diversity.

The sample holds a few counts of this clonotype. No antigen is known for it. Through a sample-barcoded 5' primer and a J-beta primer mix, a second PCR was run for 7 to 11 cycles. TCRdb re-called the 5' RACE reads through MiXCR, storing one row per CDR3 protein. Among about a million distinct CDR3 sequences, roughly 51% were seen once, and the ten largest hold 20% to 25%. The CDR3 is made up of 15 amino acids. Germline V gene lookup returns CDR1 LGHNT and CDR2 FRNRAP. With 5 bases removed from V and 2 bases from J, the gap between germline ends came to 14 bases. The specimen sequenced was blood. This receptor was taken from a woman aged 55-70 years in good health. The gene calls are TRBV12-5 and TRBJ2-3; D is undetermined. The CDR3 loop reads CASGTSVGATDTQYF. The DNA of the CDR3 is TGTGCTAGTGGTACCTCGGTTGGAGCCACAGATACGCAGTATTTT.